The entry below gives a single T cell receptor (beta chain) sequence along with its context. The record originates from a study of T-cell memory formation after mild COVID-19. The CDR3 runs to 14 residues. With 3 bases removed from V and 3 bases from J, the gap between germline ends came to 8 bases. Germline assignment: CDR1 SEHNR and CDR2 FQNEAQ (reference sequence). TCR alpha and TCR beta cDNA libraries carrying sample barcodes and UMIs were produced by 5'RACE using constant-segment primers. TCRdb independently ran MiXCR on the 5' RACE reads; one entry per CDR3 protein. Of 300,000 or so distinct CDR3 sequences in the sample, around 15% were seen once.

Material for sequencing was PBMCs or a T cell subset sorted from them (not recorded which). The source is a man between 18 and 29 years old who had mild COVID-19 (a few samples of this study predate the infection). Cell type and time point are not known. The chain is built from TRBV7-9 and TRBJ1-4, with D tentatively TRBD1 (6 bases). CDR3 DNA: TGTGCCAGCAGCTTCCGACAGGCTAATGAAAAACTGTTTTTT. It encodes CASSFRQANEKLFF.